These 27 T cell receptor beta chains were sequenced from one sample in a study of blood T cell repertoires in COVID-19. Produced via immunoSEQ multiplex PCR; TCRdb's table is partial and in-frame only. The table records hundreds of thousands of clones, approximately 85% of them present only once. What was sequenced was PBMCs or T cells enriched from blood (not recorded which). The origin of the receptors is a woman aged 45-65 years with acute COVID-19.

The chain is built from TRBV19 and TRBJ1-1; TRBD1 agrees at 8 bases. The CDR3 contains 15 residues. V shed 5 bases, J shed 6 bases, and the junction held 11 bases outside the gene matches. CDR1 and CDR2 (germline): LNHDA, SQIVND (reference sequence). The CDR3 coding sequence is TGTGCCAGTAGTGCGACTCTTCAGGGGGCCGCTGAAGCTTTCTTT. This sequence encodes CASSATLQGAAEAFF.

The rearrangement links TRBV5-8 to TRBJ1-5; the D gene is possibly TRBD1 (6 bases). Trimming shortened V by 4 bases and J by 0 bases, and 11 bases separated the two germline ends. Germline V CDR1 and CDR2: SGHTS, YDEGEE. The CDR3 length is 15 residues. CDR3 protein: CASSGGHLSNQPQHF. The CDR3 DNA reads TGTGCCAGCAGCGGGGGACATCTTAGCAATCAGCCCCAGCATTTT. Using reference TRBV5-8 and TRBJ1-5 for the parts outside the CDR3, the full variable domain is EAGVTQSPTHLIKTRGQQATLRCSPISGHTSVYWYQQALGLGLQFLLWYDEGEERNRGNFPPRFSGRQFPNYSSELNVNALELEDSALYLCASSGGHLSNQPQHFGDGTRLSIL.

This clone was found a few times. The rearrangement links TRBV7-2 to TRBJ1-2; D is uncertain. The germline CDR1 and CDR2 sequences are SGHTA and FQGNSA. Trimming cost V 3 bases and J 5 bases, with 10 bases left between them. CDR3 length equals 13 residues. CDR3 DNA: TGTGCCAGCAGCTTGGGCAACCAATATGGCTACACCTTC. This encodes CASSLGNQYGYTF. Combining the CDR3 with reference TRBV7-2 and TRBJ1-2 gives the whole variable domain GAGVSQSPSNKVTEKGKDVELRCDPISGHTALYWYRQSLGQGLEFLIYFQGNSAPDKSGLPSDRFSAERTGGSVSTLTIQRTQQEDSAVYLCASSLGNQYGYTFGSGTRLTVV.

V is TRBV30 and J is TRBJ1-2; 9 nucleotides match TRBD1. Germline V gives CDR1 GTSNPN, CDR2 SVGIG (reference sequence). The CDR3 is 14 residues long. J was trimmed by 6 bases and V by 4 bases; bases with no gene match: 9. The DNA for the CDR3 is TGTGCCTGGAACCCGACAGGGGGGCCCGATGGCTACACCTTC. It translates to CAWNPTGGPDGYTF.

This CDR3 is CASGPGSGGARNEQFF. CDR3 DNA: TGTGCTAGTGGTCCGGGCAGCGGGGGGGCCCGCAATGAGCAGTTCTTC. This chain connects TRBV12-5 to TRBJ2-1, with TRBD2 matching over 10 bases. Germline assignment: CDR1 LGHNT and CDR2 FRNRAP. This CDR3 spans 16 amino acids. V lost 5 bases to trimming and J lost 6 bases; unmatched junction nucleotides: 10.

The V gene is TRBV6-5, the J gene TRBJ1-3, with 10 bases lining up with TRBD1. Trimming at V came to 0 bases and at J to 9 bases, leaving 2 bases not matched to a gene. There are 14 residues in the CDR3. CDR1 is MNHEY, CDR2 SVGAGI, per germline. The CDR3 DNA reads TGTGCCAGCAGTTACTCGGGACAGGGGACCACCATATATTTT. Amino acids: CASSYSGQGTTIYF.

This rearrangement joins TRBV10-3 to TRBJ1-1; D not certain. The CDR3 is made up of 13 amino acids. CDR1 and CDR2 (germline): ENHRY, SYGVKD. V dropped 3 bases and J dropped 7 bases, with 12 bases sitting between them. For the CDR3, the DNA is TGTGCCATCAGTGATCCCGCAAGAGTTGAAGCTTTCTTT. Residues: CAISDPARVEAFF.

V gene TRBV21-1 combines with J gene TRBJ1-3; whether TRBD1, the table's D call, matches the DNA was not checked. TRBV21-1 is a listed pseudogene. This CDR3 comprises 20 residues. CDR3 in DNA: TGTGCCAGCAGCAAAGATGGGTTAAGAGACAGAGCACTCTCTGGAAACACCATATATTTT. Translating it yields CASSKDGLRDRALSGNTIYF.

This clone was recorded a few times. The V and J genes are TRBV12-3 or TRBV12-4 and TRBJ1-1; D not resolved. The CDR3 loop spans 13 amino acids. V lost 3 bases to trimming and J lost 1 base, with 6 bases between them. The CDR3 nucleotides are TGTGCCAGCAGTTTTAACGGGAACACTGAAGCTTTCTTT. Encoded protein: CASSFNGNTEAFF.

This sequence joins TRBV4-2 and TRBJ2-1; TRBD1 is a possible D gene (6 bases). The germline gives CDR1 LGHNA, CDR2 YNFKEQ. V lost 8 bases to trimming and J lost 0 bases, with 17 bases between them. This CDR3 spans 16 amino acids. In DNA, the CDR3 is TGTGCCAGCCGGTCTCAGGGGTTAGGCTCCTACAATGAGCAGTTCTTC. The encoded protein is CASRSQGLGSYNEQFF.

The rearrangement joins TRBV19 to TRBJ1-5, with 7 bases fitting TRBD1. The CDR3 spans 16 residues. Germline lookup yields CDR1 LNHDA and CDR2 SQIVND (reference sequence). V shed 3 bases and J 1 base; nucleotides not matched to a gene: 6. CDR3 in amino acids: CASSISGGGSNQPQHF. In DNA, the CDR3 is TGTGCCAGTAGTATCTCAGGGGGTGGGAGCAATCAGCCCCAGCATTTT.

The chain is built from TRBV5-4 and TRBJ1-6; weak D call: TRBD1 (5 bases). Per germline, CDR1 SGHNT and CDR2 YYREEE (reference sequence). The CDR3 extends over 19 amino acids. The germline V and J ends were trimmed by 4 bases and 0 bases, with 20 bases remaining between them. The CDR3 nucleotides are TGTGCCAGCAGCGCACATGGGACCCGGGGGAGCTCCTATAATTCACCCCTCCACTTT. Amino acids: CASSAHGTRGSSYNSPLHF.

V usage is TRBV7-9 and J usage is TRBJ1-2, with TRBD1 matching 10 bases. Germline V gene sequence: CDR1 SEHNR, CDR2 FQNEAQ (reference sequence). V lost 3 bases and J lost 0; bases outside the gene matches: 4. The CDR3 loop spans 16 amino acids. The CDR3 DNA reads as TGTGCCAGCAGCTTTGGACAGGGGGAAACTAACTATGGCTACACCTTC. Its translation is CASSFGQGETNYGYTF. Full variable domain (outside the CDR3, taken from reference TRBV7-9 and TRBJ1-2): DTGVSQNPRHKITKRGQNVTFRCDPISEHNRLYWYRQTLGQGPEFLTYFQNEAQLEKSRLLSDRFSAERPKGSFSTLEIQRTEQGDSAMYLCASSFGQGETNYGYTFGSGTRLTVV.

This sequence joins TRBV7-8 and TRBJ2-7; no definite D call. CDR1 and CDR2 from the germline V gene are SGHVS and FQNEAQ. The CDR3 sequence is 13 residues long. V lost 6 bases to trimming and J lost 3 bases, with 12 bases between them. The CDR3 loop reads CASSQSADYEQYF. The CDR3 DNA sequence: TGTGCCAGCAGTCAATCCGCGGACTACGAGCAGTACTTC.

The chain is built from TRBV7-8 and TRBJ1-1; D is perhaps TRBD1 (5 bases). CDR1 and CDR2 (germline): SGHVS, FQNEAQ. V was shortened by 5 bases and J by 7 bases, with 20 bases between the two germline ends. There are 15 residues in the CDR3. CDR3 coding DNA: TGTGCCAGCAGCGGTCATACAGGCGGCCTCGATGAAGCTTTCTTT. This encodes CASSGHTGGLDEAFF.

The chain joins TRBV5-1 to TRBJ2-2; D possibly corresponds to TRBD1 (5 bases). CDR1 and CDR2 (germline): SGHRS, YFSETQ. Trimming took off 0 bases at V and 2 bases at J, with 8 bases between the two ends. The CDR3 totals 15 residues. This CDR3 is CASSLEGVNTGELFF. CDR3 nucleotides: TGCGCCAGCAGCTTGGAAGGGGTCAACACCGGGGAGCTGTTTTTT. The complete variable domain, with remaining parts taken from reference TRBV5-1 and TRBJ2-2, reads KAGVTQTPRYLIKTRGQQVTLSCSPISGHRSVSWYQQTPGQGLQFLFEYFSETQRNKGNFPGRFSGRQFSNSRSEMNVSTLELGDSALYLCASSLEGVNTGELFFGEGSRLTVL.

This clone appeared a few times. The CDR3 bases are TGTGCCAGCAGTGAAAAGGACAGGCGCTATGGCTACACCTTC. Its translation: CASSEKDRRYGYTF. The chain recombines TRBV25-1 with TRBJ1-2, with TRBD1 identical over 7 bases. Germline CDR1 and CDR2: MGHDK and SYGVNS. This CDR3 spans 14 amino acids. Trimming at V came to 2 bases and at J to 4 bases, leaving 4 bases not matched to a gene.

The chain joins TRBV9 to TRBJ1-3, with a tentative D call TRBD1 (6 bases). CDR3 size: 14 residues. Germline CDR1 reads SGDLS; CDR2 reads YYNGEE. V was pared by 6 bases and J by 0 bases, with 10 bases between. The CDR3 DNA reads TGTGCCAGCACTCGAGGGGGCTCTGGAAACACCATATATTTT. Amino acids: CASTRGGSGNTIYF.

This clone was observed once. This chain links TRBV10-3 with TRBJ1-5, with D maybe TRBD1 (5 bases). The germline gives CDR1 ENHRY, CDR2 SYGVKD. V dropped 11 bases and J dropped 3 bases, with 26 bases sitting between them. The CDR3 totals 17 residues. The CDR3 DNA is TGTGCCGTGTCACAGACAGAAACTACCTTAGTCAATCAGCCCCAGCATTTT. As protein: CAVSQTETTLVNQPQHF.

The chain couples TRBV5-1 to TRBJ2-2; tentative D call: TRBD1 (6 bases). The germline gives CDR1 SGHRS, CDR2 YFSETQ. The germline V and J ends were trimmed by 7 bases and 0 bases, with 13 bases remaining between them. The CDR3 sequence is 15 residues long. CDR3 amino acids: CASGFGTTNTGELFF. Here the CDR3 DNA reads TGCGCCAGCGGATTTGGGACAACGAACACCGGGGAGCTGTTTTTT.

This rearrangement joins TRBV7-9 to TRBJ1-1; possible D gene TRBD1, 5 bases. This CDR3 has 16 residues. Trimming removed 7 bases from V and 0 bases from J, with 18 bases in between. The germline gives CDR1 SEHNR, CDR2 FQNEAQ (reference sequence). In DNA form, the CDR3 reads TGTGCCAGCACCCTCGGCAGAACAGGTATGAACACTGAAGCTTTCTTT. It is translated as CASTLGRTGMNTEAFF.

The chain uses TRBV6-5 and TRBJ2-1; TRBD2 matches at 12 bases. The CDR3 extends over 16 amino acids. Losses at the gene ends were 2 bases for V and 6 bases for J; bases not matched to a gene: 5. Germline assignment: CDR1 MNHEY and CDR2 SVGAGI. CDR3 DNA sequence: TGTGCCAGCAGTTACCGACTAGCGGGGGCCTTCAATGAGCAGTTCTTC. This codes for CASSYRLAGAFNEQFF.

This clone turned up a few times. J is TRBJ2-7 and V is TRBV9; possible D gene TRBD2, 5 bases. Trimming cost V 0 bases and J 6 bases, with 19 bases left between them. Germline values: CDR1 SGDLS, CDR2 YYNGEE. The CDR3 is 16 amino acids. CDR3 sequence reads: CASSVEAGNHLPEQYF. In DNA form, the CDR3 reads TGTGCCAGCAGCGTAGAAGCCGGGAATCACCTTCCCGAGCAGTACTTC. Full variable domain (rest looked up from reference TRBV9 and TRBJ2-7): DSGVTQTPKHLITATGQRVTLRCSPRSGDLSVYWYQQSLDQGLQFLIQYYNGEERAKGNILERFSAQQFPDLHSELNLSSLELGDSALYFCASSVEAGNHLPEQYFGPGTRLTVT.

V and J are TRBV12-3 or TRBV12-4 and TRBJ1-2, with D possibly TRBD1 on 6 matching bases. The CDR3 extends over 13 amino acids. V was shortened by 3 bases and J by 3 bases, with 8 bases between the two germline ends. The DNA for the CDR3 is TGTGCCAGCAGTTTCTCAGGGGACTATGGCTACACCTTC. This encodes CASSFSGDYGYTF.

This clone was detected a few times. This rearrangement joins TRBV7-6 to TRBJ2-1; D is unclear. CDR1 is SGHVS, CDR2 FNYEAQ, per germline. V was trimmed by 1 base and J by 3 bases, leaving 10 bases between them. This CDR3 has 15 residues. The CDR3 nucleotides are TGTGCCAGCAGCTTAGAGTACTCCCACTACAATGAGCAGTTCTTC. It yields the protein CASSLEYSHYNEQFF.

This chain connects TRBV6-1 to TRBJ2-2; 11 bases map to TRBD2. CDR1 and CDR2 (germline): MNHNS, SASEGT. This CDR3 region has 16 residues. Unmatched junction bases numbered 6, after V lost 4 bases and J lost 5 bases. The CDR3 reads CASSGSGGAGTGELFF. The CDR3, as DNA: TGTGCCAGCAGTGGTAGCGGGGGGGCAGGAACCGGGGAGCTGTTTTTT.

This clone occurred many times. The chain has TRBV29-1 and TRBJ1-5; 8 nucleotides align to TRBD1. The CDR3 spans 12 residues. V shed 4 bases, J shed 7 bases, and the junction held 3 bases outside the gene matches. Looked up from germline, CDR1 is SQVTM and CDR2 is ANQGSEA. The CDR3 DNA reads TGCAGCGTTGGACAGGGGTTCCAGCCCCAGCATTTT. Translated, it gives CSVGQGFQPQHF.